A selection of T cell receptor beta chains follows, all from one sample in a study of blood T cell repertoires in COVID-19. Assay used: immunoSEQ multiplex PCR; TCRdb lists only in-frame clones, some missing. The sample carries 20,000 to 25,000 clones, less than 90% recorded once. The specimen was peripheral blood. The origin of the receptors is a man aged 40-50 years with acute or convalescent COVID-19. Both conserved end residues are part of each CDR3. A D gene is named only where the DNA matches it firmly. Not every row has a clone size; where given, it reads once, few, many or a size class.

V gene,CDR3 length,J gene,D gene,clone size,CDR3 protein,CDR3 DNA
TRBV7-8,15,TRBJ1-2,TRBD1,few,CASSLDRGSGYGYTF,TGTGCCAGCAGCTTAGACAGGGGGAGTGGGTATGGCTACACCTTC
TRBV19,17,TRBJ1-6,TRBD1,NA,CASSPRTGDGDNSPLHF,TGTGCCAGTAGCCCCCGGACAGGGGACGGAGATAATTCACCCCTCCACTTT
TRBV7-9,15,TRBJ1-2,TRBD1,NA,CASSPPGQGSGGYTF,TGTGCCAGCAGCCCCCCGGGACAGGGTTCCGGCGGCTACACCTTC
TRBV6-6,15,TRBJ1-1,TRBD1,NA,CASSPTRTGGTEAFF,TGTGCCAGCAGCCCAACACGGACAGGGGGCACTGAAGCTTTCTTT
TRBV11-3,13,TRBJ2-5,TRBD2,NA,CASSLTSAETQYF,TGTGCCAGCAGCCTGACTAGCGCAGAGACCCAGTACTTC
TRBV6-5,12,TRBJ1-1,NA,NA,CASIGQWTEAFF,TGTGCCAGCATTGGACAGTGGACTGAAGCTTTCTTT
TRBV11-2,14,TRBJ2-4,TRBD1,NA,CASSSGTAQNIQYF,TGTGCCAGCAGCTCCGGGACAGCACAAAACATTCAGTACTTC
TRBV19,16,TRBJ2-5,TRBD2,NA,CASSSRLAGGQETQYF,TGTGCCAGTAGTTCTCGACTAGCGGGGGGGCAAGAGACCCAGTACTTC
TRBV14,16,TRBJ1-2,TRBD1,NA,CASSHQSTGGLRSYTF,TGTGCCAGCAGCCACCAATCGACAGGGGGATTGAGGAGCTACACCTTC
TRBV30,13,TRBJ2-2,NA,NA,CAWRGTRTGELFF,TGTGCCTGGAGGGGGACACGTACCGGGGAGCTGTTTTTT
TRBV19,15,TRBJ1-2,TRBD1,NA,CASLNPGQGAYGYTF,TGTGCCAGCCTTAATCCGGGACAGGGGGCGTATGGCTACACCTTC
TRBV7-3,14,TRBJ2-7,NA,few,CASKQKDFHYEQYF,TGTGCCAGCAAACAAAAGGACTTCCACTACGAGCAGTACTTC
TRBV30,12,TRBJ1-5,NA,NA,CAWSSGIQPQHF,TGTGCCTGGAGTTCAGGGATTCAGCCCCAGCATTTT
TRBV30,17,TRBJ2-3,TRBD2,NA,CAWSDLLAGGLTDTQYF,TGTGCCTGGAGTGACCTCCTGGCGGGGGGGTTAACAGATACGCAGTATTTT
TRBV28,13,TRBJ1-6,TRBD1,NA,CANRGTINSPLHF,TGTGCCAACAGGGGGACAATTAATTCACCCCTCCACTTT
TRBV9,15,TRBJ1-4,NA,NA,CASSPGDLGNEKLFF,TGTGCCAGCAGCCCCGGGGACTTAGGTAATGAAAAACTGTTTTTT
TRBV5-1,17,TRBJ2-1,TRBD1,NA,CASSLRTGITSYNEQFF,TGCGCCAGCAGCTTGAGGACAGGCATAACTAGTTACAATGAGCAGTTCTTC
TRBV18,15,TRBJ2-7,TRBD1,NA,CASSPTGGLSYEQYF,TGTGCCAGCTCACCCACAGGGGGCCTGTCCTACGAGCAGTACTTC
TRBV5-1,14,TRBJ2-5,NA,NA,CASSLEGRQETQYF,TGCGCCAGCAGCTTGGAGGGGCGCCAAGAGACCCAGTACTTC
TRBV27,13,TRBJ1-2,NA,NA,CASSIRLNYGYTF,TGTGCCAGCAGTATCAGACTTAACTATGGCTACACCTTC
TRBV4-1,14,TRBJ2-5,TRBD1,NA,CASSPGQGQETQYF,TGCGCCAGCAGCCCAGGACAGGGCCAAGAGACCCAGTACTTC
TRBV10-3,14,TRBJ2-1,NA,NA,CAISERGTYNEQFF,TGTGCCATCAGTGAGAGGGGAACCTACAATGAGCAGTTCTTC
TRBV5-5,14,TRBJ1-6,TRBD1,once,CASSTRQGGSPLHF,TGTGCCAGCAGCACCCGACAGGGTGGCTCACCCCTCCACTTT
TRBV6-5,14,TRBJ1-1,NA,NA,CASRRQAMNTEAFF,TGTGCCAGCAGAAGACAGGCGATGAACACTGAAGCTTTCTTT
TRBV3-1/TRBV3-2,15,TRBJ2-1,TRBD2,NA,CASSPGLAVDGEQFF,TGTGCCAGCAGCCCGGGACTAGCTGTTGATGGTGAGCAGTTCTTC
TRBV5-5,13,TRBJ1-1,TRBD1,NA,CASSGGTGGGEFF,TGTGCCAGCAGCGGAGGGACAGGGGGAGGAGAATTCTTT
TRBV10-2,15,TRBJ2-7,NA,NA,CASSDQAGSGYEQYF,TGCGCCAGCAGTGATCAAGCCGGGAGTGGCTACGAGCAGTACTTC
TRBV12-3/TRBV12-4,13,TRBJ1-6,NA,NA,CASSPTYNSPLHF,TGTGCCAGCAGTCCCACTTATAATTCACCCCTCCACTTT
TRBV19,12,TRBJ1-1,NA,NA,CASSASGVGAFF,TGTGCCAGTAGTGCGTCGGGGGTGGGGGCTTTCTTT
TRBV3-1/TRBV3-2,15,TRBJ2-5,NA,NA,CASSQLGGMRETQYF,TGTGCCAGCAGCCAATTAGGCGGGATGAGGGAGACCCAGTACTTC
TRBV2,19,TRBJ1-3,NA,NA,CASSVSPAPSTSSGNTIYF,TGTGCCAGCAGTGTATCGCCTGCGCCTAGCACGAGCTCTGGAAACACCATATATTTT
TRBV5-1,14,TRBJ1-1,TRBD1,NA,CASSPGQGNTEAFF,TGCGCCAGCAGCCCCGGACAGGGGAACACTGAAGCTTTCTTT
TRBV20-1,15,TRBJ1-5,NA,NA,CSASEGAFSNQPQHF,TGCAGTGCTAGTGAAGGGGCTTTTAGCAATCAGCCCCAGCATTTT
TRBV3-1/TRBV3-2,16,TRBJ2-3,TRBD2,NA,CASSRDPSGGVDTQYF,TGTGCCAGCAGCCGAGACCCTAGCGGGGGCGTAGATACGCAGTATTTT
TRBV6-6,15,TRBJ2-2,TRBD1,NA,CASSPRQGGTGELFF,TGTGCCAGCAGTCCGCGACAGGGTGGCACCGGGGAGCTGTTTTTT
TRBV7-9,14,TRBJ2-5,NA,once,CASRSNRDTETQYF,TGTGCCAGCAGATCGAACCGGGACACAGAGACCCAGTACTTC
TRBV5-1,15,TRBJ2-2,TRBD1,few,CASSLGDRDTGELFF,TGCGCCAGCAGCTTGGGGGACAGGGACACCGGGGAGCTGTTTTTT
TRBV10-1,13,TRBJ2-5,NA,NA,CASSSRVQETQYF,TGCGCCAGCAGTTCGCGGGTACAAGAGACCCAGTACTTC
TRBV27,16,TRBJ1-2,NA,NA,CASSLWPVGEGNGYTF,TGTGCCAGCAGTTTATGGCCTGTCGGGGAAGGTAATGGCTACACCTTC
TRBV30,14,TRBJ2-7,NA,NA,CATHRDGSSYEQYF,TGTGCCACCCATAGGGACGGGAGCTCCTACGAGCAGTACTTC
TRBV2,15,TRBJ1-3,NA,NA,CASSETRGAGNTIYF,TGTGCCAGCAGTGAGACTCGGGGTGCTGGAAACACCATATATTTT
TRBV6-5,11,TRBJ1-5,NA,NA,CASSGGLPQHF,TGTGCCTCCTCCGGGGGGTTGCCCCAGCATTTT
TRBV5-1,15,TRBJ2-1,NA,NA,CASRRTENSYNEQFF,TGCGCCAGCAGACGGACAGAAAATTCCTACAATGAGCAGTTCTTC
TRBV11-2,13,TRBJ2-5,NA,NA,CASSFGLRETQYF,TGTGCCAGCAGCTTCGGACTCCGTGAGACCCAGTACTTC
TRBV7-2,11,TRBJ2-7,NA,NA,CASGQGYEQYF,TGTGCCAGTGGCCAGGGGTACGAGCAGTACTTC
TRBV5-4,16,TRBJ1-6,NA,NA,CASSLERSSYNSPLHF,TGTGCCAGCAGCTTGGAAAGGAGCTCCTATAATTCACCCCTCCACTTT
TRBV6-5,16,TRBJ1-1,NA,NA,CASSFRGSTLNTEAFF,TGTGCCAGCAGTTTTAGGGGCAGTACCCTGAACACTGAAGCTTTCTTT
TRBV7-2,16,TRBJ2-2,TRBD2,NA,CASSSRLAGPTGELFF,TGTGCCAGCAGCTCAAGACTAGCGGGACCGACCGGGGAGCTGTTTTTT
TRBV19,15,TRBJ2-4,NA,NA,CASSSVGPPKNIQYF,TGTGCCAGTAGTAGCGTGGGCCCGCCCAAAAACATTCAGTACTTC
TRBV10-3,14,TRBJ2-3,TRBD2,NA,CAISESWGGDTQYF,TGTGCCATCAGTGAGTCGTGGGGGGGAGATACGCAGTATTTT
TRBV21-1,15,TRBJ2-5,NA,NA,CASSKPEAVKETQYF,TGTGCCAGCAGCAAACCCGAAGCGGTCAAAGAGACCCAGTACTTC
TRBV3-1/TRBV3-2,14,TRBJ1-1,TRBD1,NA,CASSLTGGHTEAFF,TGTGCCAGCAGCCTTACAGGGGGCCACACTGAAGCTTTCTTT